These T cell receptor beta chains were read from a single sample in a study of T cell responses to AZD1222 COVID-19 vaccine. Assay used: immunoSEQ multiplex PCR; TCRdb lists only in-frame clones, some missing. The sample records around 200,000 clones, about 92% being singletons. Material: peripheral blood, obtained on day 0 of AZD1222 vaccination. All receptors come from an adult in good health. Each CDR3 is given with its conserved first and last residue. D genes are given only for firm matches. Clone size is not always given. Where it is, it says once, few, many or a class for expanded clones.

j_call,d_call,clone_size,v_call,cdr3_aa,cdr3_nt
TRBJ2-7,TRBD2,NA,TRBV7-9,CASSLPAGSSYEQYF,TGTGCCAGCAGCTTACCAGCGGGAAGCTCCTACGAGCAGTACTTC
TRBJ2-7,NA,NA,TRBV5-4,CASSFGLYEQYF,TGTGCCAGCAGCTTCGGCCTTTACGAGCAGTACTTC
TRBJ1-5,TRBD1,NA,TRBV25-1,CASSDTGGGSNQPQHF,TGTGCCAGCAGTGATACAGGGGGAGGTAGCAATCAGCCCCAGCATTTT
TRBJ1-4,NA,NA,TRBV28,CASSSLDGMGEKLFF,TGTGCCAGCAGTTCTCTGGACGGAATGGGGGAAAAACTGTTTTTT
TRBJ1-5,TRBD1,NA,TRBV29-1,CSVKGAINQPQHF,TGCAGCGTTAAGGGGGCGATCAATCAGCCCCAGCATTTT
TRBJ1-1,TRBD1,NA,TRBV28,CASSLRSGGGPTEAFF,TGTGCCAGCAGTTTAAGGTCAGGGGGTGGCCCCACTGAAGCTTTCTTT
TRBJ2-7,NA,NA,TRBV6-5,CASRGGGEQYF,TGTGCCAGCAGGGGGGGAGGCGAGCAGTACTTC
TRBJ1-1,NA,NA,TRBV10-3,CAISVGGSPASTGLAEAFF,TGTGCCATCAGTGTGGGGGGTAGTCCCGCATCCACCGGGCTGGCTGAAGCTTTCTTT
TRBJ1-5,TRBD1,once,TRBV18,CASSPRTGDQPQHF,TGTGCCAGCTCACCAAGGACAGGGGATCAGCCCCAGCATTTT
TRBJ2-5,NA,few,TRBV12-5,CASGKGGQETQYF,TGTGCTAGTGGGAAGGGAGGACAAGAGACCCAGTACTTC
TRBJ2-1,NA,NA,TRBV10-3,CAISELETARYNEQFF,TGTGCCATCAGTGAGCTAGAGACGGCACGATACAATGAGCAGTTCTTC
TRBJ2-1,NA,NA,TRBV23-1,CASKQGSSYNEQFF,TGCGCCAGCAAACAGGGAAGCTCCTACAATGAGCAGTTCTTC
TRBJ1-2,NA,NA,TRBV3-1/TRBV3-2,CASSQGGVRGGGIYGYTF,TGTGCCAGCAGCCAAGGCGGGGTACGGGGGGGCGGAATCTATGGCTACACCTTC
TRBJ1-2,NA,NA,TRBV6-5,CASNTFEGYGYTF,TGTGCCAGCAACACGTTCGAGGGCTATGGCTACACCTTC
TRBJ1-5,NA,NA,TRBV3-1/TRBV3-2,CASSQGGTTNQPQHF,TGTGCCAGCAGCCAAGGTGGGACAACAAATCAGCCCCAGCATTTT
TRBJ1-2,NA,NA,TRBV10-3,CAIMRGIGTSDRYGYTF,TGTGCCATCATGAGGGGCATCGGGACAAGCGATCGCTATGGCTACACCTTC